The next 11 T cell receptor beta chains were all read from a single sample in a study of monozygotic twins with inflammatory bowel disease. TCRdb reprocessed the 5' RACE reads; each CDR3 protein has one entry and no DNA is given. Its listing shows around 380,000 distinct CDR3 sequences. Sequences were obtained from blood. These TCRs come from a human donor with ulcerative colitis or Crohn's disease, or a healthy co-twin of an affected twin (not recorded which).

The chain is built from TRBV14 and TRBJ2-6. The CDR3 runs 14 residues. Looked up from germline, CDR1 is SGHDN and CDR2 is FVKESK. CDR3 loop: CASSPVNGANVLTF.

CDR3 sequence: CASSLGPLRSSYEQYF. The genes are TRBV28 and TRBJ2-7. Germline V gene data show CDR1 as MDHEN and CDR2 as SYDVKM. This CDR3 has 16 residues.

The V gene is TRBV28, the J gene TRBJ2-7; TCRdb outputs TRBD1, but without DNA this stays unchecked. CDR3 size: 15 residues. Germline CDR1 is MDHEN and CDR2 is SYDVKM. Here the CDR3 reads CASSLSGTGGAEQYF.

This sequence joins TRBV29-1 and TRBJ2-3; the TCRdb D gene call, TRBD1, has no DNA to confirm it. Germline V lookup: CDR1 SQVTM, CDR2 ANQGSEA. This CDR3 spans 13 amino acids. CDR3 sequence reads: CSVEGGDTDTQYF.

V is TRBV9 and J is TRBJ2-2; there is no DNA to check the TCRdb D call of TRBD1. This CDR3 contains 16 residues. The germline V gene encodes CDR1 SGDLS and CDR2 YYNGEE. The CDR3 loop is CASSLTDRGRTGELFF.

The chain has TRBV5-1 and TRBJ2-2; TCRdb reports TRBD1, a call that lacks DNA to check it against. The CDR3 runs 16 residues. CDR1 and CDR2 from the germline V gene are SGHRS and YFSETQ. CDR3 protein: CASSLVGDLWTGELFF.

This chain joins TRBV18 and TRBJ1-3. CDR1 KGHSH and CDR2 LQKENI come from the germline V gene. The CDR3 spans 15 residues. The CDR3 reads CASSPPSAGGNTIYF.

The chain joins TRBV7-2 to TRBJ2-5; TCRdb gives TRBD1 as the D gene, but with no DNA this cannot be confirmed. The CDR3 is 15 residues long. Germline-derived CDR1 and CDR2 are SGHTA and FQGNSA. CDR3 amino acids: CASSLVSGGAKTQYF.

The chain couples TRBV12-5 to TRBJ2-3; with no DNA, the TCRdb D assignment of TRBD1 cannot be verified. Germline CDR1 and CDR2: LGHNT and FRNRAP. This CDR3 has 19 amino acids. The CDR3 region is CASGLDPFQGVVGTDTQYF.

The chain recombines TRBV4-3 with TRBJ2-7. The germline CDR1 and CDR2 sequences are LGHNA and YSLEER. This CDR3 is 14 amino acids long. The CDR3 loop reads CASSQVLGSYEQYF.

The V and J genes are TRBV19 and TRBJ1-5; TCRdb calls TRBD1, which cannot be checked without DNA. The CDR3 totals 14 residues. Germline CDR1 reads LNHDA; CDR2 reads SQIVND (reference sequence). CDR3 loop: CGSRTTQSGQPQHF.